Given below is one TCR beta chain in context. The antigen it binds to is not known. Base quality data are lacking; no much larger clone is found one base away. This entry is derived from a study of blood T cell repertoires in COVID-19 (dated by TCRdb to 2018 to 2020). Looking at the study overall: Samples covering the acute and convalescent phases of COVID-19 were provided by collaborators in the United States, Italy and Spain. The material from the prospective study consisted of cDNA or gDNA derived from T cells, B-cell-depleted T cells, or PBMCs. The dataset comprised deeply sampled blood TCRbeta repertoires from subjects exposed to, actively infected with, or recovered from COVID-19. A freely available public database, intended as a resource for researchers studying the immune response to SARS-CoV-2, is where the repertoires were released. Samples were obtained from the ongoing ImmuneRACE study (first 160 participants) and from 950 to 1,500 subjects provided by 6 global collaborators. Sample metadata almost always included a de-identified subject ID, COVID-19 status, age in years and sex. Where available, HLA class I and class II types were obtained from metadata supplied by the sample provider rather than from assay-based typing. Broader findings and caveats from the paper: The amount of clinical and demographic metadata varied by source and participant and was provided uncurated.

Its CDR3 holds 18 amino acids, cysteine through phenylalanine. Only the CDR3 DNA stays, 54 bases, in frame from base 1. Sequences SGHRS (CDR1) and YFSETQ (CDR2) are obtained from the germline V gene. Unmatched junction bases come to 9, with V trimmed by 2 bases and J by 1 base. Participants in the prospective study were enrolled through a virtual design, were aged roughly 18 to 90 years, and lived in 20 to 30 United States geographic areas. To assign participants to cohorts, the prospective study relied on clinical history that participants themselves reported in a screening survey and a study questionnaire. ImmuneRACE Cohort 3 recovered participants were defined by two consecutive negative NP/OP PCR tests, healthcare professional clearance, or symptom resolution. In the prospective study, mobile phlebotomists collected whole blood, serum and a nasopharyngeal or oropharyngeal swab from each participant. Over a roughly two-month period, participants in the prospective study had the option of providing additional blood draws and questionnaires. Blood samples from the prospective study were shipped frozen or at room temperature prior to DNA extraction.

TCRbeta CDR3 regions were amplified from genomic DNA by means of the immunoSEQ Assay, a bias-controlled multiplex PCR. The authors' analysis ran thus. Nucleated cell counts per sample were estimated from amplification of reference gene primers within the assay. To quantify the absolute abundance of each unique TCRbeta CDR3 rearrangement, sequence reads were collapsed and filtered. For each sample, productive Simpson clonality was calculated as the square root of Simpson's diversity index over productive rearrangements. Here the immuneACCESS table is served through TCRdb, limited to in-frame sequences with V and J called. Missing clones are a known gap in these copies; in checked studies unresolved V genes cover under half, and the rest lacks a known reason. For V, J and clone size, that table is used; D and trimming come from the DNA. Recorded for this sample are 380,000 or so clones; over 75% of them occurred a single time. The ten largest clones represent 1.3% of the sample.

Sequencing input: PBMCs or T cells enriched from blood (not recorded which). The sequence links TRBV5-1 to TRBJ2-2, with 9 junctional bases fitting TRBD1. The origin of this receptor is a young man who had recovered from COVID-19. At the DNA level, the sequence is TGCGCCAGCAGCTTAACCGGGACAGGGCTGGGGAACACCGGGGAGCTGTTTTTT. Its protein is CASSLTGTGLGNTGELFF.